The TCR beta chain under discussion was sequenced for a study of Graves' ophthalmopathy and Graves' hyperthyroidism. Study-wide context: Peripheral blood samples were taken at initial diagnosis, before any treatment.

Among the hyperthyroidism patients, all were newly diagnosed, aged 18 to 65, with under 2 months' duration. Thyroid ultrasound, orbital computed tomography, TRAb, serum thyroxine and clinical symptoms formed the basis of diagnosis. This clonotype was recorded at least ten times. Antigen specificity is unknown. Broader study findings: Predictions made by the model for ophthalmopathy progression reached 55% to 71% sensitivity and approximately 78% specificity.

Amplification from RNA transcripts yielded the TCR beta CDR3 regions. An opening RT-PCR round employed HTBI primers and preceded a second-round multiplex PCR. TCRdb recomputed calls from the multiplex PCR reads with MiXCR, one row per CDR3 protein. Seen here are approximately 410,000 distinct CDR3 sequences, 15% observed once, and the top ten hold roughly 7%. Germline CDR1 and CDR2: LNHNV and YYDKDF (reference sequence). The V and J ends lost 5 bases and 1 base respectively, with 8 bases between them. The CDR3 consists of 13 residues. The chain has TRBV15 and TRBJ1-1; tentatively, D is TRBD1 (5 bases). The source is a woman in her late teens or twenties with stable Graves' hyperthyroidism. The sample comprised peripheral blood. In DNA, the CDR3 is TGTGCCACCAGCCAGGGCCCGAACACTGAAGCTTTCTTT. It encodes CATSQGPNTEAFF.